The T cell receptor beta chain under discussion was sequenced for a study of T cells in Graves' hyperthyroidism and ophthalmopathy. Findings of the study overall: Among clonotypes expanded in thyroid above 0.001, most were also found in blood.

TCR beta CDR3 regions were amplified from RNA transcripts. When the TCR CDR3 underwent first-round RT-PCR, the HTBI primer set was used. One entry per CDR3 protein, called by TCRdb with MiXCR from the multiplex PCR reads. The table has 300,000 to 350,000 distinct CDR3 sequences, roughly 20% seen once. The CDR3 loop spans 14 amino acids. The V end lost 6 bases, the J end lost 2 bases, and 13 bases lay between the germline ends. Germline V lookup: CDR1 SNHLY, CDR2 FYNNEI. Clinical symptoms, serum thyroxine, TRAb, thyroid ultrasound and orbital computed tomography informed diagnoses. This clonotype was found many times. Its antigen is unknown.

The chain uses TRBV2 and TRBJ1-1; D is uncertain. The source is a woman between 45 and 65 years old with Graves' hyperthyroidism. Sequenced sample: blood. The CDR3 is CASRPQSLNTEAFF. For the CDR3, the DNA is TGTGCCAGCAGACCGCAGAGCTTAAACACTGAAGCTTTCTTT.